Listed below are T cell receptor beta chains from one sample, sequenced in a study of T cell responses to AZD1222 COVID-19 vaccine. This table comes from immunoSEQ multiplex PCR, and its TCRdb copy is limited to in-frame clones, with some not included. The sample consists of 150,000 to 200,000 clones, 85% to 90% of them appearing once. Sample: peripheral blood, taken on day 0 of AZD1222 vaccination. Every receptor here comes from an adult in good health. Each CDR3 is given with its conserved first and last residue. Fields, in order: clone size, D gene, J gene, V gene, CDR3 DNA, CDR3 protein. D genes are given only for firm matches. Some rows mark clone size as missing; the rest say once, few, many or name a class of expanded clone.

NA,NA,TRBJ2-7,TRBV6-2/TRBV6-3,TGTGCCAGCAGTTACGATGGACAGTCCTACGAGCAGTACTTC,CASSYDGQSYEQYF
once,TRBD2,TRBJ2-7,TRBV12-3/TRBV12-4,TGTGCCAGCAGTTTAATAGCGGGGCACGAGCAGTACTTC,CASSLIAGHEQYF
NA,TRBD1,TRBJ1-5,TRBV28,TGTGCCAGCAGTCCGCGACAGGGGACGATCCAACGGAACACTTATCAGCCCCAGCATTTT,CASSPRQGTIQRNTYQPQHF
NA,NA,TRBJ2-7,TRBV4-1,TGCGCCAGCAGCCACGAGACATCCCGGACACAACGTGCCTACGAGCAGTACTTC,CASSHETSRTQRAYEQYF
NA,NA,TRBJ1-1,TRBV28,TGTGCCAGCGGTACCCTAGGATTCGCTGAAGCTTTCTTT,CASGTLGFAEAFF
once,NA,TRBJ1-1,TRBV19,TGTGCCAGTAGTGCCCAATACGCGGAAGCTTTCTTT,CASSAQYAEAFF
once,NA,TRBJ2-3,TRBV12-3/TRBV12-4,TGTGCCAGCAGCCGACGGTCCGGGAGGCAGTATTTT,CASSRRSGRQYF
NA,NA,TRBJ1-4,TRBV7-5,TGTGCCAGAAGCACATTCGGGCGGAGTAATGAAAAACTGTTTTTT,CARSTFGRSNEKLFF
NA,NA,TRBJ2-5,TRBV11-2,TGTGCCAGCAGCTCGTATATGGAGACCCAGTACTTC,CASSSYMETQYF
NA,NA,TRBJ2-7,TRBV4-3,TGCGCCAGCAGCCAAGGGCTGACAGACCACTACGAGCAGTACTTC,CASSQGLTDHYEQYF
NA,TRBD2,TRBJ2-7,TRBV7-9,TGTGCCAGCAGCCTCCAGCGGGGAGGGCGAGAGCAGTACTTC,CASSLQRGGREQYF
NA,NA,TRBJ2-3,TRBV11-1,TGTGCCAGTACCTGGAGAGATACGCAGTATTTT,CASTWRDTQYF
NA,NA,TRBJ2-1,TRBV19,TGTGCCAGTAGTACCAGACCCTCGTTTGGCAATGAGCAGTTCTTC,CASSTRPSFGNEQFF
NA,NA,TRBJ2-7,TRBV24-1,TGTGCCACCTCCCAATCAGGGGCAGAACGCTACGAGCAGTACTTC,CATSQSGAERYEQYF
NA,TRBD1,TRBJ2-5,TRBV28,TGTGCCAGCAGTGGCCCCACAGGGGCCCGAGAGACCCAGTACTTC,CASSGPTGARETQYF
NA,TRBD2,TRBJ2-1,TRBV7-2,TGTGCCAGCAGCTCCCCGGGACTAGCTACCTACAATGAGCAGTTCTTC,CASSSPGLATYNEQFF
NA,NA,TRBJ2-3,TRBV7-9,TGTGCCAGCAGCTCACCTGACAGTACCCGCACAGATACGCAGTATTTT,CASSSPDSTRTDTQYF
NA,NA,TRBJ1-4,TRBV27,TGTGCCAGCAGTTTATCTGGGGGGGCTAATGAAAAACTGTTTTTT,CASSLSGGANEKLFF
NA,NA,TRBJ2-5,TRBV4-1,TGCGCCAGCAGCCAAGAGTGGCGAGGACGTCTTGAGACCCAGTACTTC,CASSQEWRGRLETQYF
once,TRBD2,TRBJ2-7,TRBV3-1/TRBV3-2,TGTGCCAGCAGCCAAACTAGCGGGAGGGCCCACGAGCAGTACTTC,CASSQTSGRAHEQYF
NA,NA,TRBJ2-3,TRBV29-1,TGCAGCGTTGAGGACACAGATACGCAGTATTTT,CSVEDTDTQYF
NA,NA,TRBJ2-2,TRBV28,TGTGCCAGCAGGGACAAGGGGGGAGCCGGGGAGCTGTTTTTT,CASRDKGGAGELFF
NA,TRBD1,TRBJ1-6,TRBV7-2,TGTGCCAGCAGCTCGACGGGACAGGGGGCTGGACAGTCACCCCTCCACTTT,CASSSTGQGAGQSPLHF
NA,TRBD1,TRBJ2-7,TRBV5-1,TGCGCCAGCAGCCCAGACAGGGTTCACGAGCAGTACTTC,CASSPDRVHEQYF
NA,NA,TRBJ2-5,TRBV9,TGTGCCAGCAGCGTAGGTATCCGACAGGACCAAGAGACCCAGTACTTC,CASSVGIRQDQETQYF